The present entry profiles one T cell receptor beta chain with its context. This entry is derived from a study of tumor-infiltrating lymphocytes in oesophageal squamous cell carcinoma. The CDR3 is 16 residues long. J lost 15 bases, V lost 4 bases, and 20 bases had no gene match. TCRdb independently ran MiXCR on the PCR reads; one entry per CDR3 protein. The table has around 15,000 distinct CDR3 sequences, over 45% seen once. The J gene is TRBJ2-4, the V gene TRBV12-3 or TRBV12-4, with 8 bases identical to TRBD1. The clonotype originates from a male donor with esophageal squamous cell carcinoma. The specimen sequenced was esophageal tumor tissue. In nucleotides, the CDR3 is TGTGCCAGCAGTTGGACTCCAGGGGGCCTGGCCGGGGAGCTGTACTTC. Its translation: CASSWTPGGLAGELYF.